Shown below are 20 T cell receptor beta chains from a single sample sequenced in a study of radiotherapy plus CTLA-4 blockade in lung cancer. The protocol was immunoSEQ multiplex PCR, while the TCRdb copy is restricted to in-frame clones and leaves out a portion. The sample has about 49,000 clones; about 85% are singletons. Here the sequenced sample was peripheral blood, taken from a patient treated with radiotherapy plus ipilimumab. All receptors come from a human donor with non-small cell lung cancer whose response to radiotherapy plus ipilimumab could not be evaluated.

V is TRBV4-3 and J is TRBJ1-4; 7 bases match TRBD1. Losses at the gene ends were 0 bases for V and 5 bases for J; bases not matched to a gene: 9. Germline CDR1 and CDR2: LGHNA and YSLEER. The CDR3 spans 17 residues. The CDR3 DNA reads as TGCGCCAGCAGCCAAGATATGCGACAGGGCGGGAATGAAAAACTGTTTTTT. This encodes CASSQDMRQGGNEKLFF.

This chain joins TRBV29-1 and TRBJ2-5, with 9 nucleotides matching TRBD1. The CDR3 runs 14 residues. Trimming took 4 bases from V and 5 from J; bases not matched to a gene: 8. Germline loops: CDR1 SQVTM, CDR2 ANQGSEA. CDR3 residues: CSVVGDRAWETQYF. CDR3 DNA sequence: TGCAGCGTTGTGGGGGACAGGGCCTGGGAGACCCAGTACTTC.

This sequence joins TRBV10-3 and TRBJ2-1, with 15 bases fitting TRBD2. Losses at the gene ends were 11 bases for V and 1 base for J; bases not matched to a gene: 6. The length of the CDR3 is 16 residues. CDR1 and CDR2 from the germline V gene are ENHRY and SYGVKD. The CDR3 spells CASKGTSGRSYNEQFF. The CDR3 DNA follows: TGTGCCTCAAAGGGGACTAGCGGGAGGTCCTACAATGAGCAGTTCTTC.

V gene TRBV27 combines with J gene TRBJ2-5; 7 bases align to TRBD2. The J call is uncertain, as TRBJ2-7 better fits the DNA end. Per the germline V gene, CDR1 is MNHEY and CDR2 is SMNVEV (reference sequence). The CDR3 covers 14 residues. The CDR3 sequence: CASSGAAGGYEQYF. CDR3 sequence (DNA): TGTGCCAGCAGTGGAGCGGCCGGGGGGTACGAGCAGTACTTC.

The CDR3 DNA sequence: TGTGCCAGCAGTCCTGCTGGGGGGGCGAAAGGAAACACCATATATTTT. Translating gives CASSPAGGAKGNTIYF. The rearrangement uses TRBV27 and TRBJ1-3; D might be TRBD1 (6 bases). The V end lost 5 bases, the J end lost 4 bases, and 18 bases lay between the germline ends. Germline V CDR1 and CDR2: MNHEY, SMNVEV (reference sequence). The CDR3 consists of 16 residues.

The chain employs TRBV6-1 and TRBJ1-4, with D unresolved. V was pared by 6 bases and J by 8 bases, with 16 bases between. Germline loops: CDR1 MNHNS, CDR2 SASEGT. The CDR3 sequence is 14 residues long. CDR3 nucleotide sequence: TGTGCCAGCAGCCCCTGGAGGGAGGGCGAAAAACTGTTTTTT. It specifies CASSPWREGEKLFF.

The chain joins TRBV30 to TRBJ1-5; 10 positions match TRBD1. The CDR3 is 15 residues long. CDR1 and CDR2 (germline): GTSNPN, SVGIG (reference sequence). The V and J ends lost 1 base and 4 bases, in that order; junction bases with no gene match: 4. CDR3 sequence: CAWSADRGLNQPQHF. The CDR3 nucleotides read TGTGCCTGGAGTGCCGACAGGGGGCTTAATCAGCCCCAGCATTTT. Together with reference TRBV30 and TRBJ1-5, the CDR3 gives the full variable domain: SQTIHQWPATLVQPVGSPLSLECTVEGTSNPNLYWYRQAAGRGLQLLFYSVGIGQISSEVPQNLSASRPQDRQFILSSKKLLLSDSGFYLCAWSADRGLNQPQHFGDGTRLSIL.

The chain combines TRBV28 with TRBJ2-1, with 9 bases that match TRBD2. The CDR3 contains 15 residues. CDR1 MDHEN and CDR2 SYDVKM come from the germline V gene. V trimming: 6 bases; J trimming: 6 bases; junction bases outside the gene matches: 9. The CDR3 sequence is CASSPGLALSNEQFF. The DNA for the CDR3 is TGTGCCAGCAGCCCGGGACTAGCCCTTTCCAATGAGCAGTTCTTC. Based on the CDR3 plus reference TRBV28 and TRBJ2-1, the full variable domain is DVKVTQSSRYLVKRTGEKVFLECVQDMDHENMFWYRQDPGLGLRLIYFSYDVKMKEKGDIPEGYSVSREKKERFSLILESASTNQTSMYLCASSPGLALSNEQFFGPGTRLTVL.

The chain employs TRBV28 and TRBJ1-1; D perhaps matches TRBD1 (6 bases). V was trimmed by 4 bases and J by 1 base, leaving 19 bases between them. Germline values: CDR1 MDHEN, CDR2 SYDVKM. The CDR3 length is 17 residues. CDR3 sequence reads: CASSSPVPSGQNTEAFF. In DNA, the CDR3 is TGTGCCAGCAGTTCCCCCGTACCGTCGGGACAGAACACTGAAGCTTTCTTT.

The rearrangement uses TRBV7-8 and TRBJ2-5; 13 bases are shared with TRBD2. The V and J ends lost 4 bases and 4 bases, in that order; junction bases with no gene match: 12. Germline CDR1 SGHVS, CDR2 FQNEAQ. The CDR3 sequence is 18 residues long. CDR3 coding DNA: TGTGCCAGCAGCTCCTCAACTAGCGGGAGGGCCGGGGGAGAGACCCAGTACTTC. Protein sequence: CASSSSTSGRAGGETQYF.

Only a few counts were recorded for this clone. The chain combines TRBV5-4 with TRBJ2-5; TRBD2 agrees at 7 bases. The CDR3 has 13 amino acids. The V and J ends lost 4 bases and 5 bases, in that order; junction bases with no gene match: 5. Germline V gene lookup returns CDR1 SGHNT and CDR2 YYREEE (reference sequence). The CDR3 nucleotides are TGTGCCAGCAGCCGCGAGCGGGACGAGACCCAGTACTTC. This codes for CASSRERDETQYF.

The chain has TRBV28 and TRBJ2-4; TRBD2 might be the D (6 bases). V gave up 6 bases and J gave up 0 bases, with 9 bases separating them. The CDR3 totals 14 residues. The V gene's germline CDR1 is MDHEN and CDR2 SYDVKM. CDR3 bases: TGTGCCAGCAGGGGAGCGGGAGCCAAAAACATTCAGTACTTC. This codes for CASRGAGAKNIQYF. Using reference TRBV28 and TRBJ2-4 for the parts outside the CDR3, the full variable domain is DVKVTQSSRYLVKRTGEKVFLECVQDMDHENMFWYRQDPGLGLRLIYFSYDVKMKEKGDIPEGYSVSREKKERFSLILESASTNQTSMYLCASRGAGAKNIQYFGAGTRLSVL.

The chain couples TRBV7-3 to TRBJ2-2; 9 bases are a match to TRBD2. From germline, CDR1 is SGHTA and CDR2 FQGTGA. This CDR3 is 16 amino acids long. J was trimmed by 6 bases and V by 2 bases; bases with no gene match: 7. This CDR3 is CASSLYSGSLAGELFF. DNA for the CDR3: TGTGCCAGCAGCTTATATAGCGGGAGTTTGGCCGGGGAGCTGTTTTTT.

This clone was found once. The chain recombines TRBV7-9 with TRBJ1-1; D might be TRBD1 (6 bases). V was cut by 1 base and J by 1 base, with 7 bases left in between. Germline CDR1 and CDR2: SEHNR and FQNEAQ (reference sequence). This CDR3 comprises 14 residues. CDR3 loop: CASSLGQANTEAFF. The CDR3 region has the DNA TGTGCCAGCAGCTTAGGACAGGCGAACACTGAAGCTTTCTTT.

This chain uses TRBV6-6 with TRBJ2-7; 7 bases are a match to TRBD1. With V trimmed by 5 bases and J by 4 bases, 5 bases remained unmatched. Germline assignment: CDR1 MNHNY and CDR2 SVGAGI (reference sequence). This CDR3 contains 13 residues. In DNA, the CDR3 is TGTGCCAGCAGTCTCCCGGGACAGTACGAGCAGTACTTC. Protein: CASSLPGQYEQYF.

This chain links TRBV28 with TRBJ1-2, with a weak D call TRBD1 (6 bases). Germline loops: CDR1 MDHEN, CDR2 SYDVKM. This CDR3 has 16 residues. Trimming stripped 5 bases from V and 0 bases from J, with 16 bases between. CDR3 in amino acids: CASSPGHGDPNYGYTF. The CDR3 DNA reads TGTGCCAGCAGTCCGGGACACGGAGATCCTAACTATGGCTACACCTTC.

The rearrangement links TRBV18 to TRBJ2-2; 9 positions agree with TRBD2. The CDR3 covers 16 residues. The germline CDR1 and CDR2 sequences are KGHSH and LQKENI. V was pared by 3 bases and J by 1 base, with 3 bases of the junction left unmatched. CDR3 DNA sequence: TGTGCCAGCTCACCGGGACTAGCCGTGAACACCGGGGAGCTGTTTTTT. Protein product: CASSPGLAVNTGELFF.

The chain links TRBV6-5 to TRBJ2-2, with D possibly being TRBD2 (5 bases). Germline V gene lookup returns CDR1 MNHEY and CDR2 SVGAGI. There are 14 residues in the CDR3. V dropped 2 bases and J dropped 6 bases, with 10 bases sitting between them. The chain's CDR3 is CASSYVRGAGELFF. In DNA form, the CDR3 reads TGTGCCAGCAGTTACGTACGGGGTGCCGGGGAGCTGTTTTTT.

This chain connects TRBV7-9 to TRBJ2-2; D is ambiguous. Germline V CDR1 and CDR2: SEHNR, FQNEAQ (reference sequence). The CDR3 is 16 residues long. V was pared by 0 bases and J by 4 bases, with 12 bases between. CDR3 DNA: TGTGCCAGCAGCTTAGCGCTTCCAGGCAGCACCGGGGAGCTGTTTTTT. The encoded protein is CASSLALPGSTGELFF. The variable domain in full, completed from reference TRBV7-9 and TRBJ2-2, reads DTGVSQNPRHKITKRGQNVTFRCDPISEHNRLYWYRQTLGQGPEFLTYFQNEAQLEKSRLLSDRFSAERPKGSFSTLEIQRTEQGDSAMYLCASSLALPGSTGELFFGEGSRLTVL.

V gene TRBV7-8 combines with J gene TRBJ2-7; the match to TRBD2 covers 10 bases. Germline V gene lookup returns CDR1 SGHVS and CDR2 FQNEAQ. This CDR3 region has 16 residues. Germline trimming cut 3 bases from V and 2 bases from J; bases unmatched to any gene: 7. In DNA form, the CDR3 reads TGTGCCAGCAGCTTCAGGATTACTAGCGGGGCCTACGAGCAGTACTTC. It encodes CASSFRITSGAYEQYF.